This TCR beta chain was obtained from a study of cytomegalovirus exposure and HLA in healthy donors. Amplification used 60 Vbeta primers and 13 Jbeta primers. Here immunoSEQ multiplex PCR was the method, and the copy in TCRdb shows in-frame clones only, minus some. Of approximately 100,000 clones listed, approximately 77% are singletons. Germline V gene lookup returns CDR1 SNHLY and CDR2 FYNNEI. V shed 7 bases, J shed 2 bases, and the junction held 12 bases outside the gene matches. The CDR3 spans 17 residues. The sequenced sample consisted of PBMCs. This chain uses TRBV2 with TRBJ2-1, with 9 bases identical to TRBD2. This TCR was sampled from a woman in her 40s in good health and CMV-seronegative. CDR3 loop: CASTRRGSGGPYNEQFF. CDR3 DNA: TGTGCCAGCACCCGAAGAGGTAGCGGGGGCCCCTACAATGAGCAGTTCTTC.